This paragraph reports one T cell receptor beta chain. Antigen unknown. The authors carried out high-throughput sequencing of TCR beta. They applied it to CD8+ and CD4+ T cells obtained from blood. FACS enriched CD8+ TEMRA cells, while bulk CD8+ and CD4+ were negatively isolated. The data were taken from a study of CD8 T cells in Susac syndrome. Reverse transcription of roughly 0.45 to 1 ug RNA was carried out with random hexamers. Multiplex immunoSEQ PCR targeted 54 Vbeta and 13 Jbeta TCR beta segments. MiXCR, applied by TCRdb to the immunoSEQ multiplex PCR reads, yields one record per CDR3 protein. The data hold some 200,000 distinct CDR3 sequences, with 92% observed a single time. Trimming took 3 bases from V and 5 from J, leaving 6 bases between them. Germline V CDR1 and CDR2: KGHDR, SFDVKD. This CDR3 contains 13 residues. Broader study findings: The study admitted that it had a relatively small number of individuals in its TCR sequencing and HLA analysis.

The genes are TRBV24-1 and TRBJ2-2; D is unresolved. The origin of this receptor is a human donor with multiple sclerosis. The sequenced material came from CD8+ T cells from PBMCs. The CDR3 loop is CATSDRPTGELFF. CDR3 bases: TGTGCCACCAGTGATCGTCCAACCGGGGAGCTGTTTTTT.